This T cell receptor beta chain was identified in a study of blood T cell repertoires in COVID-19. Background on the study: Samples representing acute and convalescent COVID-19 were sourced from the United States, Italy and Spain.

This clone was detected ten times or more. In the study's own analysis: It was from reference gene primer amplification that nucleated cell counts were estimated. The assay was immunoSEQ multiplex PCR, and TCRdb's table has in-frame clones only and misses some. D and trimming come from the DNA, and the V and J calls and clone size come from that table. The sample has about 240,000 clones; around 89% are singletons. CDR3 size: 13 residues. CDR1 is MNHEY and CDR2 is SMNVEV in the germline V gene (reference sequence). Trimming at V came to 8 bases and at J to 5 bases, leaving 6 bases not matched to a gene. Recovery meant two consecutive negative NP/OP PCR tests, professional clearance, or resolved symptoms.

The chain employs TRBV27 and TRBJ1-5; TRBD1 aligns across 7 bases. This receptor was identified in a man between 40 and 49 years old who had recovered from COVID-19. Sequencing input: PBMCs or T cells enriched from blood (not recorded which). CDR3 residues: CASSGTAYQPQHF. CDR3 DNA: TGTGCCAGCTCCGGGACAGCGTATCAGCCCCAGCATTTT.